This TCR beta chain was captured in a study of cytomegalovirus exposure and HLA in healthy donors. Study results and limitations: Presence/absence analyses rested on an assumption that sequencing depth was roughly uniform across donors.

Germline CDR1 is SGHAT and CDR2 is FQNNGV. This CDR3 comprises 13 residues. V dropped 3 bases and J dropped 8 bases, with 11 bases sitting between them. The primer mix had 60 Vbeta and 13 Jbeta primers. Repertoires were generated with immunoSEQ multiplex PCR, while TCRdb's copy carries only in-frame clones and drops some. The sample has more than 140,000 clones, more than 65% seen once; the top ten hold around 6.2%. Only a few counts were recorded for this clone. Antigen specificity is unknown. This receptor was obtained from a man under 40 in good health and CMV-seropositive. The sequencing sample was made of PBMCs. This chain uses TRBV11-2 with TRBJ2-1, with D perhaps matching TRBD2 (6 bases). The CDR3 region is CASSLAGPYEQFF. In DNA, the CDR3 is TGTGCCAGCAGCTTGGCGGGGCCCTATGAGCAGTTCTTC.